This is a list of T cell receptor beta chains from one sample in a study of shared clonotypes between healthy human individuals. Clones were sequenced by immunoSEQ multiplex PCR, and TCRdb holds only the in-frame ones, with some missing. The sample lists some 2,500,000 clones, around 90% occurring once. The sample consisted of naive CD4+ T cells from PBMCs. The receptors derive from a man between 18 and 29 years old in good health. Some clones in this sample may be carry-over from other donors' samples. CDR3s include the opening cysteine and the closing phenylalanine or tryptophan. D genes are given only for firm matches. Some rows mark clone size as missing; the rest say once, few, many or name a class of expanded clone.

TRBV30	-	-	TRBJ1-1	CAWISTLGGRKNTEAFF	TGTGCCTGGATCTCCACTCTTGGGGGACGGAAGAACACTGAAGCTTTCTTT
TRBV6-6	TRBD1	-	TRBJ1-2	CASRPARDRRDHGYTF	TGTGCCAGCAGGCCGGCACGGGACAGAAGAGATCATGGCTACACCTTC
TRBV5-1	TRBD1	-	TRBJ1-2	CASSQGTEGYGYTF	TGCGCCAGCAGCCAAGGGACAGAGGGGTATGGCTACACCTTC
TRBV4-1	TRBD2	-	TRBJ2-3	CASSQSGPASGRHVGDTQYF	TGCGCCAGCAGCCAGAGCGGCCCGGCTAGCGGGAGACACGTGGGAGATACGCAGTATTTT
TRBV7-2	-	-	TRBJ2-7	CASSLAVGEQYF	TGTGCCAGCAGCTTAGCGGTTGGCGAGCAGTACTTC
TRBV7-9	-	-	TRBJ1-3	CASSLAGAHGNTIYF	TGTGCCAGCAGCTTAGCAGGGGCTCACGGAAACACCATATATTTT
TRBV7-9	TRBD1	-	TRBJ2-5	CASSGGQGTETQYF	TGTGCCAGCAGCGGAGGACAGGGAACCGAGACCCAGTACTTC
TRBV2	-	-	TRBJ2-5	CASSEGGSQETQYF	TGTGCCAGCAGTGAAGGTGGCAGCCAAGAGACCCAGTACTTC
TRBV7-3	TRBD2	-	TRBJ2-4	CASSSPLAVAKNIQYF	TGTGCCAGCAGCTCTCCCCTAGCGGTAGCCAAAAACATTCAGTACTTC
TRBV28	TRBD1	-	TRBJ1-3	CASSLPGQGQGNTIYF	TGTGCCAGCAGTTTACCCGGACAGGGCCAGGGAAACACCATATATTTT
TRBV6-5	TRBD1	-	TRBJ1-2	CASSLRGYGYTF	TGTGCCAGCAGTCTCAGGGGGTATGGCTACACCTTC
TRBV15	-	-	TRBJ2-7	CATSRDRTGSISYEQYF	TGTGCCACCAGCAGAGATCGAACGGGGTCTATCTCCTACGAGCAGTACTTC
TRBV6-5	-	-	TRBJ1-1	CASSYSYSFTEAFF	TGTGCCAGCAGTTACTCATACAGCTTCACTGAAGCTTTCTTT
TRBV5-4	-	-	TRBJ2-2	CASSPRDWATGELFF	TGTGCCAGCAGCCCCCGGGACTGGGCCACCGGGGAGCTGTTTTTT
TRBV28	TRBD1	-	TRBJ2-2	CASSTDRGNTGELFF	TGTGCCAGCAGTACGGACAGGGGGAACACCGGGGAGCTGTTTTTT
TRBV4-3	-	-	TRBJ2-2	CASSPDTGELFF	TGCGCCAGCAGCCCAGACACCGGGGAGCTGTTTTTT
TRBV21-1	-	-	TRBJ2-1	CASTKGLAGVINEQFF	TGTGCCAGCACCAAGGGACTAGCGGGAGTAATAAATGAGCAGTTCTTC
TRBV28	TRBD2	-	TRBJ2-3	CASSLYASGVGDTQYF	TGTGCCAGCAGTTTATATGCTAGCGGGGTGGGGGATACGCAGTATTTT
TRBV5-1	-	-	TRBJ2-5	CASSLGTAPNVQETQYF	TGCGCCAGCAGCTTGGGGACAGCGCCGAATGTTCAAGAGACCCAGTACTTC
TRBV19	-	few	TRBJ1-5	CASSSSGARAQHF	TGTGCCAGTAGTTCTTCGGGGGCGAGGGCCCAGCATTTT
TRBV6-5	TRBD1	-	TRBJ1-4	CASSYSTGRREKLFF	TGTGCCAGCAGTTACTCGACAGGGAGGCGTGAAAAACTGTTTTTT
TRBV28	-	-	TRBJ2-1	CATPGSGGRGQFF	TGTGCCACCCCGGGAAGTGGGGGCCGGGGGCAGTTCTTC
TRBV7-2	-	-	TRBJ2-7	CASSQDSASYEQYF	TGTGCCAGCAGCCAGGACAGTGCGTCCTACGAGCAGTACTTC
TRBV4-2	TRBD1	-	TRBJ2-1	CASSHPLGQGRGPAGPRGNEQFF	TGTGCCAGCAGCCACCCCCTGGGACAGGGTCGGGGTCCAGCGGGCCCCCGAGGGAATGAGCAGTTCTTC